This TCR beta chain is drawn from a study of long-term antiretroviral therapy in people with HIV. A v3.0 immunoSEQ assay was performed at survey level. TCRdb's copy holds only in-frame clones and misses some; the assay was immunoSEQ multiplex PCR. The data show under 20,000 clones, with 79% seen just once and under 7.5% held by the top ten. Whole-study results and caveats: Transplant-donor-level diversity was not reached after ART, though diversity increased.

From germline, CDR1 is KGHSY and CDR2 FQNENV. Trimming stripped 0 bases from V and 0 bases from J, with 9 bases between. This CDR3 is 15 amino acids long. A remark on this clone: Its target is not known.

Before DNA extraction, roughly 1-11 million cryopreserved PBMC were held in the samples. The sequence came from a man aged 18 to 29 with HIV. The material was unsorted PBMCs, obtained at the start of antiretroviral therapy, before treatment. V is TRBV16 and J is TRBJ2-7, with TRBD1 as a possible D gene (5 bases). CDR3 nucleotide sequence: TGTGCCAGCAGCCAATCGGTCAGGGCCTCCTACGAGCAGTACTTC. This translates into CASSQSVRASYEQYF.